These 19 T cell receptor beta chains were sequenced from one sample in a study of cytomegalovirus exposure and HLA in healthy donors (dated by TCRdb to 2017 to 2019). Library method: the immunoSEQ multiplex PCR assay. For the multiplex PCR, a mixture combining 60 forward primers for TCR Vbeta segments and 13 reverse primers for TCR Jbeta segments was used. The clones in this table, taken by TCRdb from immuneACCESS, are in-frame only. Not every clone is retained; where verified, under half of the shortfall comes from an unresolved V gene, and the cause of the rest is unknown. The sample's records list approximately 110,000 clones. The ten largest clones add up to approximately 0.99% of the sample. The sample taken for sequencing was PBMCs. The origin of the receptors is a man younger than 30 in good health and CMV-seronegative.

The rearrangement joins TRBV6-5 to TRBJ2-2; a weak D match, TRBD1 (6 bases). CDR1 MNHEY and CDR2 SVGAGI come from the germline V gene. The CDR3 has 15 amino acids. The germline V and J ends were trimmed by 2 bases and 4 bases, with 11 bases remaining between them. CDR3 sequence: CASSYLQGSTGELFF. The DNA for the CDR3 is TGTGCCAGCAGTTACCTACAGGGTTCCACCGGGGAGCTGTTTTTT.

The CDR3 loop is CASSPFAGGTGYEKLFF. The CDR3 nucleotides read TGTGCCAGCAGCCCTTTTGCGGGGGGGACGGGTTATGAAAAACTGTTTTTT. The chain uses TRBV4-2 and TRBJ1-4; perhaps TRBD1 as D (5 bases). This CDR3 is 17 amino acids long. V was pared by 4 bases and J by 6 bases, with 21 bases between. CDR1 LGHNA and CDR2 YNFKEQ come from the germline V gene.

J is TRBJ1-5 and V is TRBV10-3; TRBD1 aligns across 9 bases. From germline, CDR1 is ENHRY and CDR2 SYGVKD. Losses at the gene ends were 8 bases for V and 5 bases for J; bases not matched to a gene: 13. CDR3 length equals 16 residues. This CDR3 is CAISGQGTSPDQPQHF. The CDR3 nucleotides read TGTGCCATCTCGGGACAGGGAACTTCCCCGGATCAGCCCCAGCATTTT.

In nucleotides, the CDR3 is TGCGCCAGCAGTTCTGAGGTGAGCCGTGAAGCTTTCTTT. Its protein product is CASSSEVSREAFF. The chain links TRBV5-1 to TRBJ1-1; D gene uncertain. The CDR3 has 13 residues. Per germline, CDR1 SGHRS and CDR2 YFSETQ. The V and J ends lost 5 bases and 7 bases respectively, with 15 bases between them.

The genes are TRBV27 and TRBJ2-1, with D tentatively TRBD2 (7 bases). CDR3 length: 16 amino acids. The germline V gene has CDR1 MNHEY and CDR2 SMNVEV (reference sequence). The germline V and J ends were trimmed by 6 bases and 5 bases, with 20 bases remaining between them. The CDR3 region has the DNA TGTGCCAGCAGGTCGGATAGGGGGGGGAGAGACAATGAGCAGTTCTTC. Protein: CASRSDRGGRDNEQFF.

The gene calls are TRBV6-5 and TRBJ2-1; 7 bases are shared with TRBD2. V lost 5 bases, J lost 3 bases, and 1 base stayed unmatched. The V gene's germline CDR1 is MNHEY and CDR2 SVGAGI. This CDR3 contains 13 residues. CDR3 amino acids: CASSGLVYNEQFF. The CDR3 bases are TGTGCCAGCAGTGGACTAGTCTACAATGAGCAGTTCTTC.

This chain connects TRBV19 to TRBJ1-1, with 7 bases lining up with TRBD1. CDR1 and CDR2 (germline): LNHDA, SQIVND (reference sequence). With V trimmed by 4 bases and J by 5 bases, 13 bases remained unmatched. The CDR3 is made up of 16 amino acids. In DNA form, the CDR3 reads TGTGCCAGTAGTACTAGAGGACAGGTCGGGTCGACTGAAGCTTTCTTT. Translation: CASSTRGQVGSTEAFF.

This chain connects TRBV5-6 to TRBJ2-5; 12 positions agree with TRBD2. In germline, CDR1 is SGHDT, CDR2 YYEEEE. Germline trimming cut 3 bases from V and 8 bases from J; bases unmatched to any gene: 5. This CDR3 spans 14 amino acids. CDR3 nucleotide sequence: TGTGCCAGCAGCTCCCTAGCGGGGGGGCGAACCCAGTACTTC. It encodes CASSSLAGGRTQYF. The full variable domain, its missing parts supplied by reference TRBV5-6 and TRBJ2-5, is DAGVTQSPTHLIKTRGQQVTLRCSPKSGHDTVSWYQQALGQGPQFIFQYYEEEERQRGNFPDRFSGHQFPNYSSELNVNALLLGDSALYLCASSSLAGGRTQYFGPGTRLLVL.

V is TRBV19 and J is TRBJ1-2; D perhaps matches TRBD1 (5 bases). The CDR3 totals 15 residues. Trimming left V 6 bases short and J 0 bases short, with 14 bases between. The germline V gene has CDR1 LNHDA and CDR2 SQIVND (reference sequence). The CDR3 nucleotides read TGTGCCAGTAGGGTCGGGACTGACCCTAACTATGGCTACACCTTC. Translating gives CASRVGTDPNYGYTF.

CDR3: CAWSQPTGGFYNEQFF. As DNA, the CDR3 is TGTGCCTGGAGTCAACCGACAGGGGGCTTCTACAATGAGCAGTTCTTC. The V call is TRBV30, the J call TRBJ2-1, with 10 bases fitting TRBD1. Germline V CDR1 and CDR2: GTSNPN, SVGIG (reference sequence). The junction had 7 bases not matched to a gene; V was cut back by 2 bases and J by 3 bases. This CDR3 has 16 residues.

J is TRBJ2-1 and V is TRBV6-5; no clear D gene. This CDR3 has 12 residues. Germline assignment: CDR1 MNHEY and CDR2 SVGAGI. The V and J ends lost 6 bases and 8 bases respectively, with 11 bases between them. The CDR3 is CASSQSIDEQFF. The CDR3 DNA sequence: TGTGCCAGCAGCCAATCTATCGATGAGCAGTTCTTC.

This chain uses TRBV25-1 with TRBJ2-1; D remains ambiguous. Trimming cost V 0 bases and J 4 bases, with 4 bases left between them. The CDR3 extends over 13 amino acids. From germline, CDR1 is MGHDK and CDR2 SYGVNS. The CDR3 here is CASSEYLYNEQFF. In DNA form, the CDR3 reads TGTGCCAGCAGTGAATACTTGTACAATGAGCAGTTCTTC.

This chain joins TRBV7-8 and TRBJ1-2, with D unresolved. The V and J ends lost 0 bases and 0 bases respectively, with 11 bases between them. CDR1 is SGHVS and CDR2 is FQNEAQ in the germline V gene. The CDR3 is 16 amino acids. This CDR3 reads CASSLATGSSNYGYTF. As DNA, the CDR3 is TGTGCCAGCAGCTTAGCAACGGGGAGTTCTAACTATGGCTACACCTTC.

The V and J genes are TRBV5-1 and TRBJ1-2, with TRBD1 matching 7 bases. This CDR3 has 13 amino acids. Germline lookup yields CDR1 SGHRS and CDR2 YFSETQ. Trimming took 5 bases from V and 6 from J; bases not matched to a gene: 7. Written as DNA, the CDR3 is TGCGCCAGCAGTCCCGACAGGGTGGATGGCTACACCTTC. The encoded protein is CASSPDRVDGYTF.

The rearrangement uses TRBV6-1 and TRBJ1-6, with a weak D call TRBD1 (6 bases). CDR1 and CDR2 from the germline V gene are MNHNS and SASEGT. V was shortened by 5 bases and J by 7 bases, with 12 bases between the two germline ends. CDR3 size: 14 residues. CDR3 loop: CASSMRTANSPLHF. CDR3 bases: TGTGCCAGCAGTATGAGGACAGCGAATTCACCCCTCCACTTT.

The V and J genes are TRBV9 and TRBJ1-1, with TRBD1 matching 7 bases. The CDR3 totals 12 residues. The junction had 2 bases not matched to a gene; V was cut back by 3 bases and J by 6 bases. Germline V gene lookup returns CDR1 SGDLS and CDR2 YYNGEE. The CDR3 is CASSAGTAEAFF. In DNA, the CDR3 is TGTGCCAGCAGCGCGGGGACAGCTGAAGCTTTCTTT. Variable domain in full (rest from reference TRBV9 and TRBJ1-1): DSGVTQTPKHLITATGQRVTLRCSPRSGDLSVYWYQQSLDQGLQFLIQYYNGEERAKGNILERFSAQQFPDLHSELNLSSLELGDSALYFCASSAGTAEAFFGQGTRLTVV.

This sequence joins TRBV30 and TRBJ1-1, with D perhaps matching TRBD1 (6 bases). Germline CDR1 GTSNPN, CDR2 SVGIG (reference sequence). The CDR3 contains 15 residues. V was trimmed by 1 base and J by 0 bases, leaving 12 bases between them. The CDR3 spells CAWSGGGQLNTEAFF. As DNA, the CDR3 is TGTGCCTGGAGTGGGGGGGGGCAGCTGAACACTGAAGCTTTCTTT.

The rearrangement joins TRBV19 to TRBJ1-5; D perhaps matches TRBD1 (6 bases). Trimming pared 2 bases from V and 0 bases from J, leaving 8 bases between. Germline V lookup: CDR1 LNHDA, CDR2 SQIVND (reference sequence). CDR3 length: 15 amino acids. The chain's CDR3 is CASSILRGSNQPQHF. Here the CDR3 DNA reads TGTGCCAGTAGTATACTCAGGGGTAGCAATCAGCCCCAGCATTTT.

The chain has TRBV29-1 and TRBJ1-5; D is possibly TRBD1 (6 bases). CDR3 size: 13 residues. Germline V gene lookup returns CDR1 SQVTM and CDR2 ANQGSEA. The ends were cut back, 4 bases at V and 5 bases at J, with 12 bases in the middle. CDR3 nucleotide sequence: TGCAGCGTTGCGCAGGGGATCGATCAGCCCCAGCATTTT. As protein: CSVAQGIDQPQHF.